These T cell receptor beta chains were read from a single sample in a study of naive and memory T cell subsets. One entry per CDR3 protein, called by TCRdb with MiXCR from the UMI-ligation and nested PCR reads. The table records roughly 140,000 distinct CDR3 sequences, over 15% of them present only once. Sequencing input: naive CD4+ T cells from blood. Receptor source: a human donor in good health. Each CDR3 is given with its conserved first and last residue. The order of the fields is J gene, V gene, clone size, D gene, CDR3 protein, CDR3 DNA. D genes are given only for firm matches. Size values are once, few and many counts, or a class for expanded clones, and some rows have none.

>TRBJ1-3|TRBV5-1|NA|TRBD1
CASSFGTGSGNTIYF
TGCGCCAGCAGCTTCGGGACAGGCTCTGGAAACACCATATATTTT
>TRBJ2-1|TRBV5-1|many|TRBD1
CASSWGQNNEQFF
TGCGCCAGCAGCTGGGGACAGAACAATGAGCAGTTCTTC
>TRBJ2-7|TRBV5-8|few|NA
CASSLEQYF
TGTGCCAGCAGCTTGGAGCAGTACTTC
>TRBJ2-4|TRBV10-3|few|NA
CAISEAKNIQYF
TGTGCCATCAGTGAGGCCAAAAACATTCAGTACTTC
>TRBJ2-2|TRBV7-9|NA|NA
CASSLLGLRESNTGELFF
TGTGCCAGCAGCTTACTCGGCTTGCGGGAATCGAACACCGGGGAGCTGTTTTTT
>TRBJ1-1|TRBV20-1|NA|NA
CSARRTQNSEAFF
TGCAGTGCTAGGAGAACGCAGAACAGTGAAGCTTTCTTT
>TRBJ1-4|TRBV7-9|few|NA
CASSLGRINEKLFF
TGTGCCAGCAGCTTAGGCAGAATTAATGAAAAACTGTTTTTT
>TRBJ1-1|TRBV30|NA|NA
CAWSRVETEAFF
TGTGCCTGGAGTCGGGTTGAAACTGAAGCTTTCTTT
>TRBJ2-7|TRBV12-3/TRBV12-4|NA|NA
CANHDPEHSYEQYF
TGTGCCAACCACGACCCCGAGCACTCCTACGAGCAGTACTTC
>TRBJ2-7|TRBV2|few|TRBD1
CASGRDRVSEQYF
TGTGCCAGCGGCCGGGACAGGGTGTCCGAGCAGTACTTC
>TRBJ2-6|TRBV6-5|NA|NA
CASRRESSGANVLTF
TGTGCCAGCAGAAGAGAATCATCTGGGGCCAACGTCCTGACTTTC
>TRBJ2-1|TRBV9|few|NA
CASSGAQASSYNEQFF
TGTGCCAGCAGCGGTGCCCAAGCTAGCTCCTACAATGAGCAGTTCTTC
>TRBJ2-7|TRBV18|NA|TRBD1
CASSRQGVNYEQYF
TGTGCCAGCTCACGACAGGGCGTAAACTACGAGCAGTACTTC
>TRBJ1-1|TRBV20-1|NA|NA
CSARPTENTEAFF
TGCAGTGCTAGACCGACAGAGAACACTGAAGCTTTCTTT
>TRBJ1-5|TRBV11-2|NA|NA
CASSLGSTGMGNQPQHF
TGTGCCAGCAGCTTAGGTTCGACTGGAATGGGTAATCAGCCCCAGCATTTT
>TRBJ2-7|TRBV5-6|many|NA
CASSLGMGDEQYF
TGTGCCAGCAGCTTGGGTATGGGGGACGAGCAGTACTTC
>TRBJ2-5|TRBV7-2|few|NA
CASSLDTAGKETQYF
TGTGCCAGCAGCTTAGACACGGCGGGGAAAGAGACCCAGTACTTC
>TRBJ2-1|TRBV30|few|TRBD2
CAWSPPGLPNNEQFF
TGTGCCTGGAGTCCTCCGGGACTACCGAACAATGAGCAGTTCTTC
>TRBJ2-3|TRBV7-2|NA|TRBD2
CASSPMGGGRSDTQYF
TGTGCCAGCAGCCCGATGGGGGGCGGGAGGTCAGATACGCAGTATTTT
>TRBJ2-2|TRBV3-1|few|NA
CASSQGFRARNTGELFF
TGTGCCAGCAGCCAAGGTTTCAGAGCTCGGAACACCGGGGAGCTGTTTTTT
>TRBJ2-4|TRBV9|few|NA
CASGRDGAKNIQYF
TGTGCCAGCGGACGCGATGGAGCCAAAAACATTCAGTACTTC
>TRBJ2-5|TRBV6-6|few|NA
CASSYSVGGPETQYF
TGTGCCAGCAGTTACTCGGTGGGTGGCCCCGAGACCCAGTACTTC
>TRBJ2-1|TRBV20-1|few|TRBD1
CSATPVPGQGQFNNEQFF
TGCAGTGCTACCCCGGTTCCGGGACAGGGGCAATTCAACAATGAGCAGTTCTTC
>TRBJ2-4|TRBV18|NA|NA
CASSPQGTAKNIQYF
TGTGCCAGCTCACCACAGGGTACGGCCAAAAACATTCAGTACTTC
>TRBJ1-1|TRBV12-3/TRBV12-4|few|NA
CASSLEGPPANTEAFF
TGTGCCAGCAGTTTAGAGGGGCCTCCAGCGAACACTGAAGCTTTCTTT
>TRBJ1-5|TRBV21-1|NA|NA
CASQGEGNQPQHF
TGTGCCAGCCAGGGGGAGGGTAATCAGCCCCAGCATTTT
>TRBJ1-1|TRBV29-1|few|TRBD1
CSVTSGGWVDTEAFF
TGCAGCGTTACTTCAGGGGGCTGGGTGGACACTGAAGCTTTCTTT
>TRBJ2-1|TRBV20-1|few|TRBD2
CSAERTSGRLDNEQFF
TGCAGTGCAGAGAGGACTAGCGGGAGGTTGGACAATGAGCAGTTCTTC
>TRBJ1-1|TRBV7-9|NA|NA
CASSLAANTEAFF
TGTGCCAGCAGCTTAGCGGCCAACACTGAAGCTTTCTTT
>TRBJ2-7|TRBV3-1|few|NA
CASSQGRQTLSYEQYF
TGTGCCAGCAGCCAGGGCCGACAGACCCTCTCCTACGAGCAGTACTTC
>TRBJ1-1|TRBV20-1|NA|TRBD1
CSAVSIAGGYTEAFF
TGCAGTGCTGTATCGATCGCAGGGGGCTACACTGAAGCTTTCTTT
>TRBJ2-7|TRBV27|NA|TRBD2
CASRGTSGYYEQYF
TGTGCCAGCAGGGGTACTAGCGGTTACTACGAGCAGTACTTC
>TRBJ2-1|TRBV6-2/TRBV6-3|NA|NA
CASSDFYEQFF
TGTGCCAGCAGCGACTTCTATGAGCAGTTCTTC
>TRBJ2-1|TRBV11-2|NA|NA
CASSPFRGVYNEQFF
TGTGCCAGCAGCCCCTTCAGGGGGGTATACAATGAGCAGTTCTTC
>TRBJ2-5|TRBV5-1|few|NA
CASSLEYGETQYF
TGCGCCAGCAGCTTGGAGTACGGAGAGACCCAGTACTTC
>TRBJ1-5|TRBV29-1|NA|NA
CSVAGRGSNQPQHF
TGCAGCGTTGCCGGCCGAGGGAGCAATCAGCCCCAGCATTTT
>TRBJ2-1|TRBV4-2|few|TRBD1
CASSPWTGGNEQFF
TGTGCCAGCAGCCCATGGACAGGGGGAAATGAGCAGTTCTTC
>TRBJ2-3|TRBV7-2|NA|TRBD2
CASSLSGRLSDTQYF
TGTGCCAGCAGCTTGAGCGGGAGGCTCTCAGATACGCAGTATTTT
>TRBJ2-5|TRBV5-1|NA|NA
CASSRTLQETQYF
TGCGCCAGCAGCCGGACCCTCCAAGAGACCCAGTACTTC
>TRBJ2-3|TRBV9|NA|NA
CASSVSGVTDTQYF
TGTGCCAGCAGCGTATCCGGGGTGACAGATACGCAGTATTTT
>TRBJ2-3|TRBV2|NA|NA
CASSEPPNTQYF
TGTGCCAGCAGTGAACCTCCCAATACGCAGTATTTT
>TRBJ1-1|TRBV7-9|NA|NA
CASSLEVSGTEAFF
TGTGCCAGCAGCTTAGAGGTTTCAGGGACTGAAGCTTTCTTT
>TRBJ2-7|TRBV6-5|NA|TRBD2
CASSYSLLASSYEQYF
TGTGCCAGCAGTTACTCCCTACTAGCGAGCTCCTACGAGCAGTACTTC
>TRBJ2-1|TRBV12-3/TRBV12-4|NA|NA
CASSLGTGTLSYNEQFF
TGTGCCAGCAGTTTAGGAACCGGGACCCTCTCCTACAATGAGCAGTTCTTC
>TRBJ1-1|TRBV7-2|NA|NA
CASSLGLRGSTEAFF
TGTGCCAGCAGCTTAGGTTTGAGGGGGAGTACTGAAGCTTTCTTT
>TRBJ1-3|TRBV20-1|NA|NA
CSARPDTPGNTIYF
TGCAGTGCTAGACCGGACACTCCTGGAAACACCATATATTTT
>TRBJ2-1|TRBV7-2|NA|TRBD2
CASSPRLAAQGNEQFF
TGTGCCAGCAGCCCTAGGCTAGCGGCCCAAGGGAATGAGCAGTTCTTC
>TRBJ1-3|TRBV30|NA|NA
CAWANQGVANTIYF
TGTGCCTGGGCAAACCAGGGAGTAGCGAACACCATATATTTT
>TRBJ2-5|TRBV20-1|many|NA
CSASRGLQETQYF
TGCAGTGCTAGCCGTGGACTGCAAGAGACCCAGTACTTC
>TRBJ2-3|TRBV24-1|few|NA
CATSLTTDTQYF
TGTGCCACCAGTCTGACGACAGATACGCAGTATTTT
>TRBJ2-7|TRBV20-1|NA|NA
CSARGREDWNYEQYF
TGCAGTGCTAGAGGGCGAGAGGATTGGAACTACGAGCAGTACTTC
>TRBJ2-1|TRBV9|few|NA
CASSYRWGGTYNEQFF
TGTGCCAGCAGCTACCGGTGGGGCGGAACCTACAATGAGCAGTTCTTC
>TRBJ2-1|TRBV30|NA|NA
CAWSPPLRTEEQFF
TGTGCCTGGAGTCCCCCCCTTAGGACCGAGGAGCAGTTCTTC
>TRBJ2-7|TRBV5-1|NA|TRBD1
CASSPGTDYYEQYF
TGCGCCAGCAGCCCCGGGACAGATTACTACGAGCAGTACTTC
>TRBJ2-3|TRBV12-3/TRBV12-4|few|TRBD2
CASSWTSGSWTDTQYF
TGTGCCAGCAGCTGGACTAGCGGGAGTTGGACAGATACGCAGTATTTT
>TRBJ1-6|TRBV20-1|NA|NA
CSTRPPKADNSPLHF
TGCAGTACTAGACCCCCAAAGGCAGATAATTCACCCCTCCACTTT
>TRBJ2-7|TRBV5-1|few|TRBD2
CASSFSGREDEQYF
TGCGCCAGCAGCTTTAGCGGGAGGGAGGACGAGCAGTACTTC
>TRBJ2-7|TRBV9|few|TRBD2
CASSVTSRAYEQYF
TGTGCCAGCAGCGTGACTAGCAGAGCCTACGAGCAGTACTTC
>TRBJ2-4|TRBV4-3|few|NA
CASSQDLKNIQYF
TGCGCCAGCAGCCAAGATTTAAAAAACATTCAGTACTTC